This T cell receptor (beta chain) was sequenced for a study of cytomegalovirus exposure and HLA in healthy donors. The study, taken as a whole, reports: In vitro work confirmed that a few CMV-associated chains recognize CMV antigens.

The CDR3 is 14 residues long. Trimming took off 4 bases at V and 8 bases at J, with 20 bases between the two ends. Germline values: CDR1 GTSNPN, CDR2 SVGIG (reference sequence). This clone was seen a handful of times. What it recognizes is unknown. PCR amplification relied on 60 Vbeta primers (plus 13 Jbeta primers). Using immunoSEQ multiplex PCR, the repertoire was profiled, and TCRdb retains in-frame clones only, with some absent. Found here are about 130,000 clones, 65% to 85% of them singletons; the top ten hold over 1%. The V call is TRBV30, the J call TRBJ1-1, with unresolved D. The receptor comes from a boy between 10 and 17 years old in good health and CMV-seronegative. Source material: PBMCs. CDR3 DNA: TGTGCCTGGACTCCTTTTGGCCCGGCCAGGGAAGCTTTCTTT. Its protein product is CAWTPFGPAREAFF.